This TCR beta chain was found in a study of blood T cell repertoires in COVID-19 (dated by TCRdb to 2020 to 2022). Study-wide context: Collaborator samples came from the United States, Italy and Spain and covered acute and convalescent phases of COVID-19. The prospective study material was composed of cDNA or gDNA derived from T cells, B-cell-depleted T cells, or PBMCs. The dataset comprised deeply sampled blood TCRbeta repertoires from subjects exposed to, actively infected with, or recovered from COVID-19. The repertoires were released in a freely available public database meant as a resource for research on the immune response to SARS-CoV-2. Samples came from the ongoing ImmuneRACE study (first 160 participants) plus 1,254 subjects from 6 global collaborators. A de-identified subject ID, COVID-19 status, age in years and sex were almost always included in the sample metadata. HLA class I and class II types, where available, came from metadata supplied by the sample provider rather than from assay-based typing.

Each collaborating institution followed its own protocols to collect whole blood in K2EDTA tubes. Collaborator samples were shipped for TCRbeta analysis as frozen whole blood, isolated PBMCs, or DNA extracted from either sample type. TCRbeta CDR3 regions were amplified from genomic DNA using the immunoSEQ Assay, a bias-controlled multiplex PCR. In the authors' own workflow: Within the assay, amplification of reference gene primers was used to estimate how many nucleated cells each sample contained. To quantify the absolute abundance of each unique TCRbeta CDR3 rearrangement, sequence reads were collapsed and filtered. For each sample, productive Simpson clonality was calculated as the square root of Simpson's diversity index across productive rearrangements. Entries here come from immuneACCESS through TCRdb and include only in-frame sequences with V and J called. Some clones fail to appear in such tables; in the studies checked, an unresolved V gene covers under half of the shortfall, and the cause of the remainder is unknown. V and J calls plus clone size are reproduced from that table; the DNA served to infer D and trimming. This sample is represented by 220,000 or so clones; around four fifths of them were singletons. The top ten hold about 20% of the sample.

For this clone: It has no known antigen specificity. Base qualities are not at hand, and no much larger clone is one base apart.

From a lookup of the germline V gene (reference sequence), CDR1 and CDR2 are LNHDA and SQIVND. V lost 11 bases and J lost 6 bases, and the count of bases not matched to a germline gene is 9. From its cysteine to its phenylalanine, the CDR3 spans 13 amino acids. The DNA shown is the 39-base CDR3, in frame from base 1. Results the study describes overall, beyond this receptor: Clinical and demographic metadata were provided uncurated, with the amount varying by source and participant.

The TCR originated in a young man with active or convalescent COVID-19. Source material: peripheral blood. This receptor chain uses TRBV19 and TRBJ2-1, with 8 junctional bases fitting TRBD2. The DNA is as follows: TGTGCCTCCCGAGCCGGGGGGGGCAATGAGCAGTTCTTC. It translates to CASRAGGGNEQFF.